This entry describes one T cell receptor (beta chain). Between the trimmed V and J ends, which lost 8 bases and 4 bases, there was a span of 15 bases. The germline V gene has CDR1 LNHDA and CDR2 SQIVND (reference sequence). CDR3 length: 14 amino acids. TCRdb's table, derived via immunoSEQ multiplex PCR, lists solely in-frame clones and lacks some. Here the sample spans roughly 300,000 clones, about 86% being singletons. This sample stems from a study of blood T cell repertoires in COVID-19. The rearrangement joins TRBV19 to TRBJ1-5; TRBD1 might be the D (6 bases). Specimen: PBMCs or T cells enriched from blood (not recorded which). This clonotype was obtained from a woman aged 35 to 49 with acute COVID-19. The CDR3 sequence is CASSTPGTNQPQHF. CDR3 bases: TGTGCCAGTTCCACCCCGGGGACAAATCAGCCCCAGCATTTT.